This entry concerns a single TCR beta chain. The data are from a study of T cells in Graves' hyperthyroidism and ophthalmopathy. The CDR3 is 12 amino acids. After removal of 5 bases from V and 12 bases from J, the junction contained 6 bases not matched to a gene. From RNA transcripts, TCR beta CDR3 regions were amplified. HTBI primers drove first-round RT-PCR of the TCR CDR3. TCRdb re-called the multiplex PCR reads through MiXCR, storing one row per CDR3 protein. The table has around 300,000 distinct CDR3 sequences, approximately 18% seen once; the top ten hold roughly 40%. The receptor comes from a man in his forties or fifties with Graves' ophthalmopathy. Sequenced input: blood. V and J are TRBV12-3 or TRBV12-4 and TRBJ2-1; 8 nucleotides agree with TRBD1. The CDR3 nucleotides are TGTGCCAGCAGTCAAGGACAGGGCGGGCAGTTCTTC. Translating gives CASSQGQGGQFF.